This T cell receptor beta chain was identified in a study of cytomegalovirus exposure and HLA in healthy donors. Study conclusions and caveats: In a later analysis, compared with equally common non-associated chains, HLA-associated beta chains were more expanded. Confirmation in vitro established that a few CMV-associated chains were specific for CMV antigens. Sequencing artifact likely explains a cluster of highly shared sequence variants.

Primers for the PCR totalled 60 Vbeta and 13 Jbeta. Method: immunoSEQ multiplex PCR; TCRdb's copy keeps in-frame clones and lacks some. This table has 150,000 to 200,000 clones, around 80% appearing once. Notes on this clone: Antigen: not known.

This CDR3 contains 16 residues. V lost 0 bases to trimming and J lost 2 bases; unmatched junction nucleotides: 5. Germline V lookup: CDR1 SGHRS, CDR2 YFSETQ. This receptor was taken from a woman between 40 and 55 years old in good health and CMV-seronegative. Sequencing was performed on PBMCs. The chain employs TRBV5-1 and TRBJ2-1; TRBD2 agrees at 7 bases. CDR3 sequence: CASSLAPSGPYNEQFF. The CDR3 nucleotides are TGCGCCAGCAGCTTGGCCCCTAGCGGCCCCTACAATGAGCAGTTCTTC. The whole variable domain, filled in from reference TRBV5-1 and TRBJ2-1, reads KAGVTQTPRYLIKTRGQQVTLSCSPISGHRSVSWYQQTPGQGLQFLFEYFSETQRNKGNFPGRFSGRQFSNSRSEMNVSTLELGDSALYLCASSLAPSGPYNEQFFGPGTRLTVL.